Below are 16 T cell receptor beta chains sequenced from a single sample in a study of T cells in localized non-small cell lung cancer. The table came from immunoSEQ multiplex PCR; TCRdb's copy has only in-frame clones and leaves some out. The sample yields about 3,000 clones, about a fifth seen once. The starting material was lung tumor tissue, obtained before any cancer treatment. The receptors derive from a man aged 40 to 70 with stage I lung adenocarcinoma.

This clone was recorded a few times. This chain joins TRBV11-3 and TRBJ2-3; 9 bases agree with TRBD2. Trimming removed 5 bases from V and 0 bases from J; junction bases left unmatched: 18. CDR3 length: 20 residues. Germline V gene data show CDR1 as SGHNT and CDR2 as YENEEA. As DNA, the CDR3 is TGTGCCAGCAGCCAACCCAACCGGCGGGAGGGTAGTAGAAGCACAGATACGCAGTATTTT. Translation: CASSQPNRREGSRSTDTQYF. Combining the CDR3 with reference TRBV11-3 and TRBJ2-3 gives the whole variable domain EAGVVQSPRYKIIEKKQPVAFWCNPISGHNTLYWYLQNLGQGPELLIRYENEEAVDDSQLPKDRFSAERLKGVDSTLKIQPAELGDSAVYLCASSQPNRREGSRSTDTQYFGPGTRLTVL.

By frequency in the sample, this clone is medium-sized. This chain uses TRBV6-8 with TRBJ2-5, with TRBD1 matching over 7 bases. CDR3 length: 16 residues. Germline V gene sequence: CDR1 MNHGY, CDR2 SAAAGT. Losses at the gene ends were 4 bases for V and 7 bases for J; bases not matched to a gene: 15. The DNA for the CDR3 is TGTGCCAGCAGTTCCCGCTCCCGACAGGGTTATGGGACCCAGTACTTC. Translation gives CASSSRSRQGYGTQYF.

This clone was picked up a small number of times. The chain joins TRBV11-3 to TRBJ1-2, with D unclear. V was trimmed by 1 base and J by 2 bases, leaving 8 bases between them. This CDR3 comprises 14 residues. Per germline, CDR1 SGHNT and CDR2 YENEEA. CDR3 residues: CASSLGGANYGYTF. CDR3 coding DNA: TGTGCCAGCAGCTTAGGGGGTGCGAACTATGGCTACACCTTC.

This clone was picked up a small number of times. This sequence joins TRBV10-3 and TRBJ1-1, with TRBD1 matching 7 bases. Germline-derived CDR1 and CDR2 are ENHRY and SYGVKD. This CDR3 is 15 amino acids long. V lost 0 bases, J lost 6 bases, and 7 bases stayed unmatched. CDR3: CAISESRTGKSEAFF. The CDR3 DNA reads as TGTGCCATCAGTGAGTCCCGGACAGGAAAGTCTGAAGCTTTCTTT.

In its sample, this clone ranks as medium-sized (0.01 to 0.1%). The chain recombines TRBV19 with TRBJ2-3, with unresolved D. Germline V CDR1 and CDR2: LNHDA, SQIVND (reference sequence). The CDR3 is made up of 16 amino acids. The V end was cut by 3 bases, the J end by 0 bases, with 13 bases between. The CDR3 coding sequence is TGTGCCAGTAGTATCACGGCGCGTGGTAGCACAGATACGCAGTATTTT. This codes for CASSITARGSTDTQYF.

This clone was counted only a few times. The CDR3 DNA is TGTGCCAGTAGTATAGAGGTTTCGGGAGGAACTGAAGCTTTCTTT. Encoded protein: CASSIEVSGGTEAFF. The chain has TRBV19 and TRBJ1-1; D remains ambiguous. The length of the CDR3 is 15 residues. In germline, CDR1 is LNHDA, CDR2 SQIVND (reference sequence). Trimming stripped 0 bases from V and 5 bases from J, with 13 bases between.

The chain uses TRBV15 and TRBJ2-2; 9 positions agree with TRBD1. Germline V gene data show CDR1 as LNHNV and CDR2 as YYDKDF (reference sequence). Trimming cost V 11 bases and J 1 base; bases outside gene matches: 17. This CDR3 spans 18 amino acids. The CDR3 nucleotides read TGTGCCCCTTACCGGGTAAGGGGACAGGGAGAGAACACCGGGGAGCTGTTTTTT. It codes for CAPYRVRGQGENTGELFF.

Within the sample, this clone is large. The J gene is TRBJ2-1, the V gene TRBV6-8, with D possibly TRBD2 on 6 matching bases. CDR1 and CDR2 (germline): MNHGY, SAAAGT. The CDR3 covers 13 residues. V was pared by 11 bases and J by 7 bases, with 18 bases between. In DNA, the CDR3 is TGTGCCGTAAGGGACTTACCTCCGAATGAGCAGTTCTTC. Translated: CAVRDLPPNEQFF.

J is TRBJ1-3 and V is TRBV5-1; 7 bases align to TRBD1. Germline loops: CDR1 SGHRS, CDR2 YFSETQ. The CDR3 length is 16 residues. Losses at the gene ends were 3 bases for V and 0 bases for J; bases not matched to a gene: 6. As DNA, the CDR3 is TGCGCCAGCAGCTCGGACAGGCCGAGCTCTGGAAACACCATATATTTT. This gives the protein CASSSDRPSSGNTIYF.

V and J are TRBV19 and TRBJ1-5; D is undetermined. Trimming stripped 7 bases from V and 3 bases from J, with 16 bases between. In germline, CDR1 is LNHDA, CDR2 SQIVND (reference sequence). This CDR3 is 15 amino acids long. The CDR3 reads CASKHRSQDNQPQHF. The CDR3 bases are TGTGCCAGTAAACACCGATCCCAGGACAATCAGCCCCAGCATTTT. Full variable domain (missing parts from reference TRBV19 and TRBJ1-5): DGGITQSPKYLFRKEGQNVTLSCEQNLNHDAMYWYRQDPGQGLRLIYYSQIVNDFQKGDIAEGYSVSREKKESFPLTVTSAQKNPTAFYLCASKHRSQDNQPQHFGDGTRLSIL.

This clone appeared a few times. V is TRBV6-8 and J is TRBJ2-7; D is perhaps TRBD2 (7 bases). The CDR3 length is 13 residues. The V end was cut by 8 bases, the J end by 2 bases, with 13 bases between. Per germline, CDR1 MNHGY and CDR2 SAAAGT. The CDR3 protein is CASSRGATYEQYV. CDR3 nucleotides: TGTGCCAGCTCCCGGGGGGCTACCTACGAGCAGTACGTC.

The chain carries TRBV18 and TRBJ2-7; tentatively, D is TRBD1 (6 bases). Germline CDR1 and CDR2: KGHSH and LQKENI. This CDR3 spans 18 amino acids. V gave up 3 bases and J gave up 5 bases, with 26 bases separating them. This chain's CDR3 is CASSPLGRGQPGRNEQYF. In nucleotides, the CDR3 is TGTGCCAGCTCACCCCTAGGCAGGGGCCAACCGGGGCGGAACGAGCAGTACTTC. The variable domain in full, completed from reference TRBV18 and TRBJ2-7, reads NAGVMQNPRHLVRRRGQEARLRCSPMKGHSHVYWYRQLPEEGLKFMVYLQKENIIDESGMPKERFSAEFPKEGPSILRIQQVVRGDSAAYFCASSPLGRGQPGRNEQYFGPGTRLTVT.

A few counts support this clone. The chain uses TRBV15 and TRBJ2-3; 13 nucleotides match TRBD2. Looked up from germline, CDR1 is LNHNV and CDR2 is YYDKDF (reference sequence). The CDR3 loop spans 16 amino acids. The V and J ends lost 0 bases and 6 bases, in that order; junction bases with no gene match: 3. Here the CDR3 reads CATSRELAGGLDTQYF. CDR3 coding DNA: TGTGCCACCAGCAGAGAACTAGCGGGAGGGCTTGATACGCAGTATTTT.

The rearrangement links TRBV19 to TRBJ2-5; no clear D gene. The CDR3 totals 13 residues. Per the germline V gene, CDR1 is LNHDA and CDR2 is SQIVND (reference sequence). The V end lost 5 bases, the J end lost 2 bases, and 9 bases lay between the germline ends. In nucleotides, the CDR3 is TGTGCCAGTAGTTCAACACGTCAAGAGACCCAGTACTTC. Protein sequence: CASSSTRQETQYF.

The gene calls are TRBV9 and TRBJ2-1, with 10 nucleotides matching TRBD2. J was trimmed by 8 bases and V by 4 bases; bases with no gene match: 6. From germline, CDR1 is SGDLS and CDR2 YYNGEE. The CDR3 loop spans 14 amino acids. CDR3 DNA: TGTGCCAGCAGCCGTCAGCGGGAGGGACATGAGCAGTTCTTC. This gives the protein CASSRQREGHEQFF.

This clone showed up just a few times. V and J are TRBV30 and TRBJ2-5; TRBD2 matches 11 bases. Germline CDR1 is GTSNPN and CDR2 is SVGIG (reference sequence). The CDR3 runs 16 residues. With V trimmed by 3 bases and J by 2 bases, 8 bases remained unmatched. CDR3 sequence: CAWRGGTSGSQETQYF. CDR3 DNA sequence: TGTGCCTGGAGGGGAGGGACTAGCGGCAGTCAAGAGACCCAGTACTTC.